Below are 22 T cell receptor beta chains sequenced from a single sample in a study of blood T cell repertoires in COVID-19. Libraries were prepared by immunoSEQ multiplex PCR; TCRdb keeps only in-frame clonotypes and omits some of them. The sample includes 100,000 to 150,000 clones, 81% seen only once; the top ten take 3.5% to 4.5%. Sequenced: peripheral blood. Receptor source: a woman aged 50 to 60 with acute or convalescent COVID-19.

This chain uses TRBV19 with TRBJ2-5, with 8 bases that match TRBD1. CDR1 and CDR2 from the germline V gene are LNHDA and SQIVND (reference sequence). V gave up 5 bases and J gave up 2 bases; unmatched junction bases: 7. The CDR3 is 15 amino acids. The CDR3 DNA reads TGTGCCAGTAGTTCGCAGGGGGCCGGGCAAGAGACCCAGTACTTC. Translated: CASSSQGAGQETQYF.

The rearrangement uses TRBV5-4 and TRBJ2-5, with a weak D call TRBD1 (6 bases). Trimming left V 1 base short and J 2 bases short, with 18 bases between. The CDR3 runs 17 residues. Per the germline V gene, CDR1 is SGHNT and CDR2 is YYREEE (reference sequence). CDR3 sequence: CASSLPGTPNRQETQYF. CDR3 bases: TGTGCCAGCAGCTTGCCCGGGACACCCAACCGTCAAGAGACCCAGTACTTC. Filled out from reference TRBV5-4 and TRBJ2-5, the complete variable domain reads ETGVTQSPTHLIKTRGQQVTLRCSSQSGHNTVSWYQQALGQGPQFIFQYYREEENGRGNFPPRFSGLQFPNYSSELNVNALELDDSALYLCASSLPGTPNRQETQYFGPGTRLLVL.

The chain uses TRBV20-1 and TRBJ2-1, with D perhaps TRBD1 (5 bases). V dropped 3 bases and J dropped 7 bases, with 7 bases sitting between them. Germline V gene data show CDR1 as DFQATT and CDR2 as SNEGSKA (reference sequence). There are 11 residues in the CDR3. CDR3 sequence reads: CSARGQNEQFF. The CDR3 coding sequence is TGCAGTGCTAGGGGGCAAAATGAGCAGTTCTTC.

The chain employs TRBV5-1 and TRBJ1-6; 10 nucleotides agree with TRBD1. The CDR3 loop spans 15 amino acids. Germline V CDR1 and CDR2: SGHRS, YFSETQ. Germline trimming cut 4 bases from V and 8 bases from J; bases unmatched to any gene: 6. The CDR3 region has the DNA TGCGCCAGCAGCCAGACAGGGGGCTCCGATTCACCCCTCCACTTT. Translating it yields CASSQTGGSDSPLHF.

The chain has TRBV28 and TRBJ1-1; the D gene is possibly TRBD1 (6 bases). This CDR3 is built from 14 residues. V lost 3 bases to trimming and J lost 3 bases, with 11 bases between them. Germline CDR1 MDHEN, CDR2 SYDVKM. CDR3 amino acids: CASSLAGADTEAFF. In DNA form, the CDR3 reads TGTGCCAGCAGTTTGGCAGGGGCCGACACTGAAGCTTTCTTT.

The CDR3 DNA reads TGTGCCAGCAGTGGGACAGGGGGGGTCAATCAGCCCCAGCATTTT. It translates to CASSGTGGVNQPQHF. The chain is built from TRBV28 and TRBJ1-5, with 11 positions matching TRBD1. From germline, CDR1 is MDHEN and CDR2 SYDVKM. CDR3 length equals 15 residues. J was trimmed by 3 bases and V by 5 bases; bases with no gene match: 3.

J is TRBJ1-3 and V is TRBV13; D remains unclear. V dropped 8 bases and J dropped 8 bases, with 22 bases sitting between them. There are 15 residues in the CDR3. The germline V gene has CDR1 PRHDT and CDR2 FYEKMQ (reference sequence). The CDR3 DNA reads TGTGCCAGCTCCTGGGCAACGGGTCTGGGAGACACCATATATTTT. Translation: CASSWATGLGDTIYF.

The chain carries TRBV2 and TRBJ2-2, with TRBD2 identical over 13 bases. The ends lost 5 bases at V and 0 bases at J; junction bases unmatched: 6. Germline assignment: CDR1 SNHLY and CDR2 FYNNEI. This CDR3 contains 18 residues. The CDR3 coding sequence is TGTGCCAGCAGTACAACACTAGCGGGAGGGACGAACACCGGGGAGCTGTTTTTT. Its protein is CASSTTLAGGTNTGELFF.

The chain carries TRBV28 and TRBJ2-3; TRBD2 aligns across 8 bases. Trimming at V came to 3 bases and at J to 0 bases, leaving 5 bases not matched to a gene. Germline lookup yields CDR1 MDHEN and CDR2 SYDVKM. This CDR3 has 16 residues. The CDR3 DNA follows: TGTGCCAGCAGTTTCCCGTCTAGCGGGAGCACAGATACGCAGTATTTT. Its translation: CASSFPSSGSTDTQYF.

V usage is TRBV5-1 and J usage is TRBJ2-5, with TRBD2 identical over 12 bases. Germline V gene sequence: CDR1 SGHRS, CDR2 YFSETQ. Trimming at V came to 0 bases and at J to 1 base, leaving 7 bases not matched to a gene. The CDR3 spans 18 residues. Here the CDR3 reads CASSLVASGGARQETQYF. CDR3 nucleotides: TGCGCCAGCAGCTTGGTCGCTAGCGGGGGGGCGCGCCAAGAGACCCAGTACTTC.

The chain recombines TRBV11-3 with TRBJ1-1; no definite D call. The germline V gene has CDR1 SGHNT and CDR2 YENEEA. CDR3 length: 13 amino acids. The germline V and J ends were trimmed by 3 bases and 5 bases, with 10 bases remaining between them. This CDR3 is CASSFGVRTEAFF. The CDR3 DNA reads TGTGCCAGCAGCTTCGGGGTGAGGACTGAAGCTTTCTTT.

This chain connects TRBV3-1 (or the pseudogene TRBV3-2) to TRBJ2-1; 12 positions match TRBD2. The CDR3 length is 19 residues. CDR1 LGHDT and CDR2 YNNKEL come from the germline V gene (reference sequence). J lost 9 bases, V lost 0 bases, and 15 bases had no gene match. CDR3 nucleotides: TGTGCCAGCAGCCAAGATCCCCGACTAGCGGGAGAACAAGTTGGTGAGCAGTTCTTC. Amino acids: CASSQDPRLAGEQVGEQFF.

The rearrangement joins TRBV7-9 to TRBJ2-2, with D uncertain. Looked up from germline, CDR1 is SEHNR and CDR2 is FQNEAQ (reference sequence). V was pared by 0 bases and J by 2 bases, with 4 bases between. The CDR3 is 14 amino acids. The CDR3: CASSLASNTGELFF. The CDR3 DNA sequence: TGTGCCAGCAGCTTAGCTTCTAACACCGGGGAGCTGTTTTTT.

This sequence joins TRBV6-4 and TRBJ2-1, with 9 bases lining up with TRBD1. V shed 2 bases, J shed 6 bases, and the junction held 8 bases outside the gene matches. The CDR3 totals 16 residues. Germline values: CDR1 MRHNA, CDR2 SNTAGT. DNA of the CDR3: TGTGCCAGCAGTGACGAGCCGGGACAGGGTCTCAATGAGCAGTTCTTC. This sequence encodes CASSDEPGQGLNEQFF.

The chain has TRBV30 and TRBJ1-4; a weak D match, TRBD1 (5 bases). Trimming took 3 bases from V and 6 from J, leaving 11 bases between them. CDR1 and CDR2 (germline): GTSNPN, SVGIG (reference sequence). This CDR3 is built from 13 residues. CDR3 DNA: TGTGCCTGGAGCCCCGGCAGGGATGAAAAACTGTTTTTT. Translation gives CAWSPGRDEKLFF.

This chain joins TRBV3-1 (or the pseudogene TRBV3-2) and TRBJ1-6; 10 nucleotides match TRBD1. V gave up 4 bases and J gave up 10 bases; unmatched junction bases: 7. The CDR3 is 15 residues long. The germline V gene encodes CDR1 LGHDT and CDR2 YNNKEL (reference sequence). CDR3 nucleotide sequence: TGTGCCAGCAGCCTTTTCCCGGGACAGGGGTCACCCCTCCACTTT. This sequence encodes CASSLFPGQGSPLHF.

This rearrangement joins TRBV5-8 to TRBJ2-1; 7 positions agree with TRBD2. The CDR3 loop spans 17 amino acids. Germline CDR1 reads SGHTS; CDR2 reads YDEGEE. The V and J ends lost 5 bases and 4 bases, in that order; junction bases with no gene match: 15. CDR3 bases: TGTGCCAGCAGGGGTTTAGCAACGGGGGGTTATTACAATGAGCAGTTCTTC. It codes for CASRGLATGGYYNEQFF.

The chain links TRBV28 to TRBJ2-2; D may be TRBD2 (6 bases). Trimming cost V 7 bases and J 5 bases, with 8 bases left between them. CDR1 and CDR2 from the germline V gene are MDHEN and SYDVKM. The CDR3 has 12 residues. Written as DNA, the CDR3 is TGTGCCAGCAAGGAGGGAACCGGGGAGCTGTTTTTT. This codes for CASKEGTGELFF. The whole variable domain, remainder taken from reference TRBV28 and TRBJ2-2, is DVKVTQSSRYLVKRTGEKVFLECVQDMDHENMFWYRQDPGLGLRLIYFSYDVKMKEKGDIPEGYSVSREKKERFSLILESASTNQTSMYLCASKEGTGELFFGEGSRLTVL.

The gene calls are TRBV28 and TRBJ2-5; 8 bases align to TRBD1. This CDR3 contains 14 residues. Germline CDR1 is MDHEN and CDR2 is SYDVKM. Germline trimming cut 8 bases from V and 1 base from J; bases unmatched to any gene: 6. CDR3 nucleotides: TGTGCCAGCGGTACAGGGGGATCCCAAGAGACCCAGTACTTC. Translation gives CASGTGGSQETQYF.

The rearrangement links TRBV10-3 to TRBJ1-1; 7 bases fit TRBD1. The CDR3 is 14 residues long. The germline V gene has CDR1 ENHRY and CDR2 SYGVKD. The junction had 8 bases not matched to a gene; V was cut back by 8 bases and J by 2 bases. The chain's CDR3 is CAIQEQGPNTEAFF. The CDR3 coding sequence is TGTGCCATCCAAGAACAGGGGCCCAACACTGAAGCTTTCTTT.

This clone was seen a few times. For the CDR3, the DNA is TGTGCCAGTAGCCCTAGGAGGACAGACGGAGGCAATCAGCCCCAGCATTTT. Protein sequence: CASSPRRTDGGNQPQHF. V and J are TRBV19 and TRBJ1-5; D is perhaps TRBD1 (6 bases). This CDR3 comprises 17 residues. Per germline, CDR1 LNHDA and CDR2 SQIVND (reference sequence). Trimming took off 6 bases at V and 2 bases at J, with 20 bases between the two ends. The variable domain in full, completed from reference TRBV19 and TRBJ1-5, reads DGGITQSPKYLFRKEGQNVTLSCEQNLNHDAMYWYRQDPGQGLRLIYYSQIVNDFQKGDIAEGYSVSREKKESFPLTVTSAQKNPTAFYLCASSPRRTDGGNQPQHFGDGTRLSIL.

CDR3 sequence (DNA): TGCGCCAGCAGCCGATTGGGAGCGGCCGGGGAGCTGTTTTTT. Protein sequence: CASSRLGAAGELFF. The rearrangement links TRBV5-1 to TRBJ2-2; TRBD2 is a possible D gene (5 bases). Germline values: CDR1 SGHRS, CDR2 YFSETQ. V dropped 4 bases and J dropped 6 bases, with 13 bases sitting between them. The CDR3 totals 14 residues.